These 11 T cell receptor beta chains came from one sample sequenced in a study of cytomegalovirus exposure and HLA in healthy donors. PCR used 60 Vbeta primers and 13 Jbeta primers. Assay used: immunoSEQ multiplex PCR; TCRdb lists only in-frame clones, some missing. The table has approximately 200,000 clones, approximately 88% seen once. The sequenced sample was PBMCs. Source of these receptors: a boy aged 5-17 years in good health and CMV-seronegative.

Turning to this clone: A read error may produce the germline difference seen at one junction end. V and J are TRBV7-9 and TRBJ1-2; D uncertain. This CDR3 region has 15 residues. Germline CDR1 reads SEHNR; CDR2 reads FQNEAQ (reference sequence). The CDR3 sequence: CSSSLGRRSVYGYTF. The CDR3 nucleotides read TGTTCCAGCAGCTTAGGCCGCCGCAGCGTCTATGGCTACACCTTC.

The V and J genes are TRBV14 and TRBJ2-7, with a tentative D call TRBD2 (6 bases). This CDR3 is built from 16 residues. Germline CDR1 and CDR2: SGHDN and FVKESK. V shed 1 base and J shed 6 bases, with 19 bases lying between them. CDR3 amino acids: CASSQAFGGTVGEQYF. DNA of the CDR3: TGTGCCAGCAGCCAAGCCTTTGGCGGGACGGTCGGCGAGCAGTACTTC.

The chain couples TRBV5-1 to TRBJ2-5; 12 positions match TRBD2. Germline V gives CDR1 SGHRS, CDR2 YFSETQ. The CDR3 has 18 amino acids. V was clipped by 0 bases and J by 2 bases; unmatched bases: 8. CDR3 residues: CASSLVPSGRDWQETQYF. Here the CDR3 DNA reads TGCGCCAGCAGCTTGGTCCCTAGCGGGAGGGATTGGCAAGAGACCCAGTACTTC.

The CDR3 region has the DNA TGTGCCTGGATGAGCGGGGTAACCTACGAGCAGTACTTC. Its protein product is CAWMSGVTYEQYF. The rearrangement links TRBV30 to TRBJ2-7; TRBD2 matches 7 bases. Per germline, CDR1 GTSNPN and CDR2 SVGIG (reference sequence). V lost 4 bases to trimming and J lost 2 bases; unmatched junction nucleotides: 5. This CDR3 comprises 13 residues.

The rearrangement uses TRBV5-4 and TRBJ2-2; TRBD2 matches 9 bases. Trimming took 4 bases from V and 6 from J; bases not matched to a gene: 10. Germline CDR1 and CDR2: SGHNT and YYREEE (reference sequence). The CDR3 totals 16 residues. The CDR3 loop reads CASSKGLAPSPGELFF. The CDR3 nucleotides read TGTGCCAGCAGCAAGGGACTAGCACCGAGCCCCGGGGAGCTGTTTTTT.

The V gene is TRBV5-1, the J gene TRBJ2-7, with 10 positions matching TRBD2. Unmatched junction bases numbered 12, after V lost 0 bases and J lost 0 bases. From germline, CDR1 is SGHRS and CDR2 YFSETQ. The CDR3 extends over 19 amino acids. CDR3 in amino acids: CASSLAGGLERGGSYEQYF. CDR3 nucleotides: TGCGCCAGCAGCTTGGCCGGGGGCTTGGAGCGGGGGGGCTCCTACGAGCAGTACTTC.

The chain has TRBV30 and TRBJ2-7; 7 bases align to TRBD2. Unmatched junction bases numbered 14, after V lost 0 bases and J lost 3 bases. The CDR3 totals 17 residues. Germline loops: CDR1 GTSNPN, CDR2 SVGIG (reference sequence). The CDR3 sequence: CAWSVRWASGRIYEQYF. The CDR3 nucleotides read TGTGCCTGGAGTGTACGATGGGCTAGCGGTAGGATCTACGAGCAGTACTTC.

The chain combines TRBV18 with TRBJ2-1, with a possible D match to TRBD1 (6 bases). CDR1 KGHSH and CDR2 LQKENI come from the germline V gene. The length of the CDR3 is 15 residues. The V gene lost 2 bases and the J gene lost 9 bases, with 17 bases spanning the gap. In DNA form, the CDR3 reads TGTGCCAGCTCACCAGTGGCAGGGGCGCAGGTTGAGCAGTTCTTC. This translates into CASSPVAGAQVEQFF.

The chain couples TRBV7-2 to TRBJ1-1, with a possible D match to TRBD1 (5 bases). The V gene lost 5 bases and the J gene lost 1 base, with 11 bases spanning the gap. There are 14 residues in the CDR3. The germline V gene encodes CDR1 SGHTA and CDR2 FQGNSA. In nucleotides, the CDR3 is TGTGCCAGCAGCATACAGGCCCGGAACACTGAAGCTTTCTTT. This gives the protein CASSIQARNTEAFF.

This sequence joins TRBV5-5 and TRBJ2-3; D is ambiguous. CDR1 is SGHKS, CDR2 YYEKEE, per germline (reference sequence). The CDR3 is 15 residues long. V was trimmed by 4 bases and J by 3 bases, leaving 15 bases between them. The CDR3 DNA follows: TGTGCCAGCAGCGCTAGTCTAACCGGGACAGATACGCAGTATTTT. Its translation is CASSASLTGTDTQYF.

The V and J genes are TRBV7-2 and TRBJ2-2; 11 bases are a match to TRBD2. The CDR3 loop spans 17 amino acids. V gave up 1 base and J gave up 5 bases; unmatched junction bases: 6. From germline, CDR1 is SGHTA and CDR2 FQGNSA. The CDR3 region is CASSLVGLAGGTGELFF. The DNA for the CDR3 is TGTGCCAGCAGCTTAGTTGGCTTAGCGGGAGGGACCGGGGAGCTGTTTTTT.